This T cell receptor beta chain derives from a study of blood T cell repertoires in COVID-19. The overall study: Spain, Italy and the United States supplied samples that represented acute and convalescent COVID-19. T cells, B-cell-depleted T cells, or PBMCs provided the cDNA or gDNA that served as material.

The table lists this clone with a few counts. Study processing details: It was from reference gene primer amplification that nucleated cell counts were estimated. The repertoire was sequenced with immunoSEQ multiplex PCR; TCRdb's copy has only in-frame clones and lacks some. The V and J calls and clone size come from that table; D and trimming were worked out from the DNA. Of fewer than 100,000 clones listed, approximately 86% are singletons. Germline values: CDR1 GTSNPN, CDR2 SVGIG (reference sequence). The CDR3 length is 10 residues. Trimming stripped 8 bases from V and 10 bases from J, with 14 bases between.

The gene calls are TRBV30 and TRBJ1-2, with D uncertain. The clonotype was recovered from a man in his sixties with acute or convalescent COVID-19. The sequenced sample was peripheral blood. The CDR3 sequence is CAGRVEDYTF. The CDR3 nucleotides are TGTGCCGGTCGTGTTGAGGACTACACCTTC.